The table lists the clone carrying this T cell receptor beta chain with a count of one. Its cognate antigen is unknown. This specimen belongs to a study of T cell responses to AZD1222 COVID-19 vaccine. General study results and limits: Unmutated variant regions are reportedly targeted by nearly half of spike-specific TCRs. Repertoires were collected only later (after the peak T cell response had occurred). With two AZD1222 doses given, Spike-specific TCR breadth and depth both rose. In a largely white British group with more females than males, clonal diversity was possibly underestimated.

Libraries were prepared by immunoSEQ multiplex PCR; TCRdb keeps only in-frame clonotypes and omits some of them. The repertoire holds 120,000 or so clones, roughly 84% seen once, with about 1.2% in the top ten. Specimen: peripheral blood, collected on day 0 of AZD1222 vaccination. The sequence was collected from an adult in good health.

This chain's CDR3 is CASSLGAGGTEAFF. CDR3 sequence (DNA): TGTGCCAGCAGCCTGGGCGCGGGTGGGACTGAAGCTTTCTTT. The rearrangement links TRBV27 to TRBJ1-1, with no clear D. The CDR3 is made up of 14 amino acids. Germline V CDR1 and CDR2: MNHEY, SMNVEV (reference sequence). Trimming stripped 6 bases from V and 5 bases from J, with 16 bases between.